The 10 T cell receptor beta chains listed next were all sequenced from one sample in a study of T-cell memory formation after mild COVID-19. MiXCR, applied by TCRdb to the 5' RACE reads, yields one record per CDR3 protein. Of under 300,000 distinct CDR3 sequences in the sample, around 8% were seen once. The sample was PBMCs or a T cell subset sorted from them (not recorded which). Source of these receptors: a man between 18 and 35 years old who had mild COVID-19 (a few samples of this study predate the infection). Cell type and time point are not known.

This clonotype was detected only a few times. The V and J genes are TRBV7-2 and TRBJ2-7; D might be TRBD1 (5 bases). Trimming left V 5 bases short and J 7 bases short, with 21 bases between. CDR1 SGHTA and CDR2 FQGNSA come from the germline V gene. The CDR3 is made up of 15 amino acids. The CDR3 reads CASSPGAFQGWEQYF. The CDR3 DNA sequence: TGTGCCAGCAGCCCTGGGGCTTTTCAGGGCTGGGAGCAGTACTTC. The full variable domain, in which reference TRBV7-2 and TRBJ2-7 provide the parts outside the CDR3, is GAGVSQSPSNKVTEKGKDVELRCDPISGHTALYWYRQSLGQGLEFLIYFQGNSAPDKSGLPSDRFSAERTGGSVSTLTIQRTQQEDSAVYLCASSPGAFQGWEQYFGPGTRLTVT.

Only a few counts were recorded for this clonotype. The chain uses TRBV27 and TRBJ2-2; D is unresolved. The CDR3 spans 14 residues. Germline CDR1 reads MNHEY; CDR2 reads SMNVEV (reference sequence). V lost 3 bases and J 0 bases, leaving 5 bases between the germline ends. The CDR3 is CASSFKANTGELFF. As DNA, the CDR3 is TGTGCCAGCAGTTTTAAGGCGAACACCGGGGAGCTGTTTTTT.

The chain has TRBV4-3 and TRBJ2-7, with 11 nucleotides matching TRBD1. The CDR3 sequence is 15 residues long. The V gene's germline CDR1 is LGHNA and CDR2 YSLEER. The V segment lost 1 base and the J segment 4 bases; nucleotides outside the gene matches: 3. The CDR3 sequence is CASSQVRDRGYEQYV. CDR3 sequence (DNA): TGCGCCAGCAGCCAAGTCCGGGACAGGGGGTACGAGCAGTACGTC.

The rearrangement joins TRBV7-2 to TRBJ2-7; tentatively, D is TRBD2 (6 bases). The germline V gene has CDR1 SGHTA and CDR2 FQGNSA. Trimming removed 3 bases from V and 3 bases from J, with 15 bases in between. The CDR3 is made up of 15 amino acids. The CDR3 DNA follows: TGTGCCAGCAGCTTCACAGGAGGGCTTGACTACGAGCAGTACTTC. It codes for CASSFTGGLDYEQYF.

This clonotype was counted a few times. The rearrangement uses TRBV4-3 and TRBJ2-7; no clear D gene. The CDR3 loop spans 14 amino acids. Germline V gene lookup returns CDR1 LGHNA and CDR2 YSLEER. Between the trimmed V and J ends, which lost 4 bases and 2 bases, there was a span of 12 bases. In DNA form, the CDR3 reads TGCGCCAGCAGCCCGGCGGTACCGACCTACGAGCAGTACTTC. Amino acids: CASSPAVPTYEQYF.

The chain employs TRBV20-1 and TRBJ2-7; weak D call: TRBD1 (5 bases). V lost 6 bases and J 4 bases, leaving 13 bases between the germline ends. Germline V gene data show CDR1 as DFQATT and CDR2 as SNEGSKA (reference sequence). The CDR3 loop spans 12 amino acids. CDR3 DNA: TGCAGTGCACTATGGGGCACGTACGAGCAGTACTTC. It specifies CSALWGTYEQYF.

The chain carries TRBV7-9 and TRBJ1-1, with TRBD1 matching over 7 bases. This CDR3 is built from 15 residues. The germline gives CDR1 SEHNR, CDR2 FQNEAQ (reference sequence). Germline trimming cut 6 bases from V and 1 base from J; bases unmatched to any gene: 8. The CDR3 loop is CASRGNRGGNTEAFF. CDR3 sequence (DNA): TGTGCCAGCAGGGGAAACAGGGGCGGGAACACTGAAGCTTTCTTT.

There are a few counts of this clonotype. The chain employs TRBV20-1 and TRBJ2-3; D is unclear. Trimming shortened V by 3 bases and J by 7 bases, and 11 bases separated the two germline ends. Germline CDR1 and CDR2: DFQATT and SNEGSKA (reference sequence). This CDR3 is 12 amino acids long. For the CDR3, the DNA is TGCAGTGCTAGCCAGGTCCCGAATACGCAGTATTTT. Translated: CSASQVPNTQYF.

This clonotype was detected ten times or more. The genes are TRBV15 and TRBJ2-3; 7 bases line up with TRBD1. The V gene end was trimmed by 1 base and the J gene end by 2 bases; junction bases not matched to a gene: 6. The CDR3 spans 16 residues. Germline CDR1 and CDR2: LNHNV and YYDKDF (reference sequence). The CDR3 reads CATSRGAGGYTDTQYF. Written as DNA, the CDR3 is TGTGCCACCAGCAGAGGGGCAGGGGGATACACAGATACGCAGTATTTT. Full variable domain (rest looked up from reference TRBV15 and TRBJ2-3): DAMVIQNPRYQVTQFGKPVTLSCSQTLNHNVMYWYQQKSSQAPKLLFHYYDKDFNNEADTPDNFQSRRPNTSFCFLDIRSPGLGDTAMYLCATSRGAGGYTDTQYFGPGTRLTVL.

As DNA, the CDR3 is TGTGCCAGCAGCTTAGTAGGCACCCCCATGAAAGGCTATGGCTACACCTTC. This sequence encodes CASSLVGTPMKGYGYTF. The rearrangement joins TRBV7-6 to TRBJ1-2; no clear D gene. The CDR3 is 17 residues long. V lost 1 base to trimming and J lost 4 bases, with 19 bases between them. Germline values: CDR1 SGHVS, CDR2 FNYEAQ.